This TCR beta chain was recorded in a study of spatial heterogeneity in lung cancer. Overall study: Correlation of TCR transcript counts in tumor regions with a T cell module score from matched bulk RNA-seq was strong. Study findings and constraints: Counts of expanded alpha and beta TCRs within tumors tracked the tumor nonsynonymous mutation count. Ubiquitous nonsynonymous mutations were tracked by counts of ubiquitous expanded TCRs, and regional ones by counts of regional expanded TCRs.

Trimming took 1 base from V and 5 from J; bases not matched to a gene: 7. CDR3 length equals 17 residues. Sample time point: sample taken at primary tumor resection. Tumor, nontumor lung or frozen PBMC supplied whole RNA that was sequenced unsorted. This clonotype is large within its sample. The target antigen is unknown. TCRdb reprocessed the 5' RACE reads with MiXCR, giving one entry per CDR3 protein. Of about 15,000 distinct CDR3 sequences in the sample, around 7.5% were seen once. The rearrangement uses TRBV12-3 or TRBV12-4 and TRBJ2-5; 13 bases line up with TRBD2. The TCR originated in a male donor with early-stage non-small cell lung cancer. The sequenced sample was lung tumor tissue, obtained at surgery. Here the CDR3 DNA reads TGTGCCAGCAGTTTAGAACTAGCGGGGGGGCAAGACGAGACCCAGTACTTC. This gives the protein CASSLELAGGQDETQYF.